The next 3 T cell receptor beta chains were all read from a single sample in a study of T-cell reconstitution after alpha-beta-depleted transplantation in children. Preparation of the TCRbeta library was carried out with unique molecular identifiers. In TCRdb, the PCR reads were re-called with MiXCR into one record per CDR3 protein. The sample lists 250,000 to 300,000 distinct CDR3 sequences, 9.5% to 13% occurring once. Here the sequenced sample was peripheral blood, taken 180 days after TCRalphabeta/CD19-depleted stem cell transplant. These TCRs come from a male patient aged 2-10 years who had a stem cell transplant for chronic granulomatous disease, so the T cells may come from the graft donor.

This clonotype was seen repeatedly, ten times or more. The chain joins TRBV4-2 to TRBJ1-6, with D perhaps matching TRBD1 (6 bases). V lost 1 base and J 4 bases, leaving 11 bases between the germline ends. Germline V lookup: CDR1 LGHNA, CDR2 YNFKEQ. CDR3 length: 16 amino acids. CDR3 in amino acids: CASSQVGRGYNSPLHF. CDR3 sequence (DNA): TGTGCCAGCAGCCAAGTGGGCAGGGGATATAATTCACCCCTCCACTTT.

This clonotype was counted many times. In nucleotides, the CDR3 is TGTGCCAGCAGCAAAGACCTCGGACAACAAGAGACCCAGTACTTC. Encoded protein: CASSKDLGQQETQYF. This chain joins TRBV11-2 and TRBJ2-5; TRBD1 is a possible D gene (5 bases). Per germline, CDR1 SGHAT and CDR2 FQNNGV. CDR3 length equals 15 residues. V was shortened by 5 bases and J by 2 bases, with 15 bases between the two germline ends.

This clonotype was picked up many times. The V gene is TRBV29-1, the J gene TRBJ2-5; TRBD1 agrees at 7 bases. This CDR3 region has 14 residues. Germline lookup yields CDR1 SQVTM and CDR2 ANQGSEA. J gave up 1 base and V 4 bases, and 6 bases lay outside the gene matches. The CDR3 DNA follows: TGCAGCGTTGTTGGGACAGCACTCCAAGAGACCCAGTACTTC. This codes for CSVVGTALQETQYF.